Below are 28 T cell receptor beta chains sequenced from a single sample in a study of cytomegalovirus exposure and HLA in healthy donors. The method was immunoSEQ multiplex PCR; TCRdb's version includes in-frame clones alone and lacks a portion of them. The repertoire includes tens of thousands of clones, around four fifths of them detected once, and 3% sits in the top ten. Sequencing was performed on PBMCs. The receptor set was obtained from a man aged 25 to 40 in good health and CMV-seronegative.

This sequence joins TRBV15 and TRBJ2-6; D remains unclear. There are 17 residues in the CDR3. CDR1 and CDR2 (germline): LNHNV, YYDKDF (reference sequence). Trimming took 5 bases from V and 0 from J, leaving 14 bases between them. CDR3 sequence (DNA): TGTGCCACCAGCCATTCAGACTCCAACTCTGGGGCCAACGTCCTGACTTTC. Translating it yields CATSHSDSNSGANVLTF.

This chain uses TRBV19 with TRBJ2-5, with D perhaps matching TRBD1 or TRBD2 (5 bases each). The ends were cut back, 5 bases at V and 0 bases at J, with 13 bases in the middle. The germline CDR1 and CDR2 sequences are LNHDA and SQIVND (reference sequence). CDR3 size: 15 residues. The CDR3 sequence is CASSLAQGYQETQYF. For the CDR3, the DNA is TGTGCCAGTAGTCTAGCCCAGGGCTACCAAGAGACCCAGTACTTC.

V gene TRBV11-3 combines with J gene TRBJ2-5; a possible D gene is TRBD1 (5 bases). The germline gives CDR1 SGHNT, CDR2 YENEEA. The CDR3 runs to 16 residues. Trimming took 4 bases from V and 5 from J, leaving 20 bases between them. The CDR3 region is CASSYPGFGSIETQYF. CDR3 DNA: TGTGCCAGCAGCTACCCAGGGTTCGGCAGCATTGAGACCCAGTACTTC.

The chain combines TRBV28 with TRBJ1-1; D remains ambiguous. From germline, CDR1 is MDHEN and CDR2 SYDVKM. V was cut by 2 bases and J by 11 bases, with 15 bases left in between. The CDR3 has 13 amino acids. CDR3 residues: CASSLATRSRAFF. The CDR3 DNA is TGTGCCAGCAGTTTAGCCACCCGGAGTAGGGCTTTCTTT.

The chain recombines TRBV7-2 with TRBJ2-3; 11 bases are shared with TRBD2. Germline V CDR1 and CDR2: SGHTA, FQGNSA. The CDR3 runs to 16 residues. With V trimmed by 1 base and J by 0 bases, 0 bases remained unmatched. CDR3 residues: CASSLGLAGSTDTQYF. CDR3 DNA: TGTGCCAGCAGCTTAGGACTAGCGGGGAGCACAGATACGCAGTATTTT.

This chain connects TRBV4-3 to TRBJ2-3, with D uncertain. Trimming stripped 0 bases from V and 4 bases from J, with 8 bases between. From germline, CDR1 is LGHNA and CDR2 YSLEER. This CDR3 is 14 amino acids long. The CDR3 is CASSQEAAADTQYF. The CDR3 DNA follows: TGCGCCAGCAGCCAAGAGGCGGCAGCAGATACGCAGTATTTT.

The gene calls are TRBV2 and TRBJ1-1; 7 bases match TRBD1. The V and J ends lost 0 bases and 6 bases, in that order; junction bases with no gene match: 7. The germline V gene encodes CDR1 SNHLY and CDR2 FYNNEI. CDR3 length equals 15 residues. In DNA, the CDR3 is TGTGCCAGCAGTGAAGCGGTTCTAGGGGGCCCTGAAGCTTTCTTT. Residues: CASSEAVLGGPEAFF.

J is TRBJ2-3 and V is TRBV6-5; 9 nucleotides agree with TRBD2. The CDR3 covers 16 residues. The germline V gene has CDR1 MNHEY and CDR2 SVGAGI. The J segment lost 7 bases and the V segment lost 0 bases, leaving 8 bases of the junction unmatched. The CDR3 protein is CASSYSGTSRINTQYF. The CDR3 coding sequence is TGTGCCAGCAGTTACTCCGGGACTAGCCGTATAAATACGCAGTATTTT.

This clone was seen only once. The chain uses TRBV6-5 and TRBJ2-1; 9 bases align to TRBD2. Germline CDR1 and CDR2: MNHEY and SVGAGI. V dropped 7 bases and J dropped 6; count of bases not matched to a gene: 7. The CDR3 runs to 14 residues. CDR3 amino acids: CASTASGTPNEQFF. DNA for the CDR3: TGTGCCAGCACGGCTAGCGGGACCCCCAATGAGCAGTTCTTC.

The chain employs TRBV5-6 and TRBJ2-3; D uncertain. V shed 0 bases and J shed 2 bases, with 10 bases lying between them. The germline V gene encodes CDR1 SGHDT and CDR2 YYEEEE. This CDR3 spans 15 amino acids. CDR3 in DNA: TGTGCCAGCAGCTTGGCGGGTGGGTTCACAGATACGCAGTATTTT. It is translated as CASSLAGGFTDTQYF.

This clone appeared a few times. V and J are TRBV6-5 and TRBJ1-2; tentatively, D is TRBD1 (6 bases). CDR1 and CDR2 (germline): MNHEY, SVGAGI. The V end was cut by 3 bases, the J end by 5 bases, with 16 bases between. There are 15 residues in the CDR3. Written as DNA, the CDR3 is TGTGCCAGCAGTTATTCCAGGGGCGTTTCATATGGCTACACCTTC. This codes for CASSYSRGVSYGYTF.

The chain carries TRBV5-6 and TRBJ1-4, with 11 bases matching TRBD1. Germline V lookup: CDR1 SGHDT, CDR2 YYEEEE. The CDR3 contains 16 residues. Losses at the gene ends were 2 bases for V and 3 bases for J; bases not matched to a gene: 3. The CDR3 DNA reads TGTGCCAGCAGCTTCGGGACAGGGGGTCCTAATGAAAAACTGTTTTTT. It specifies CASSFGTGGPNEKLFF.

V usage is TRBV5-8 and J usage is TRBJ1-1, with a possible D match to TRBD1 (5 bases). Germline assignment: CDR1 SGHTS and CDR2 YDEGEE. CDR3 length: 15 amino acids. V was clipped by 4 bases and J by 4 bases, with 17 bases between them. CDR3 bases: TGTGCCAGCAGCCTACGTTCGGGGGGTCGCACTGAAGCTTTCTTT. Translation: CASSLRSGGRTEAFF.

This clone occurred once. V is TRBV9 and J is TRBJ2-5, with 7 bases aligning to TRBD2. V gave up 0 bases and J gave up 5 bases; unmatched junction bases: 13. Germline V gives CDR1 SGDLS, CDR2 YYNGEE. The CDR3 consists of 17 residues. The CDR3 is CASSVAAGRGGIETQYF. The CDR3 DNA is TGTGCCAGCAGCGTAGCTGCGGGGAGGGGAGGCATTGAGACCCAGTACTTC.

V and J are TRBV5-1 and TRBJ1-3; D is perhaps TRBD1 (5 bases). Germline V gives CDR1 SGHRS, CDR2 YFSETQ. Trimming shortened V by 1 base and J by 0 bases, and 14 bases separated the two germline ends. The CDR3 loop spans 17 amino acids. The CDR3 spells CASSLSQGASSGNTIYF. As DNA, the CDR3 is TGCGCCAGCAGCTTGTCCCAGGGCGCGAGCTCTGGAAACACCATATATTTT.

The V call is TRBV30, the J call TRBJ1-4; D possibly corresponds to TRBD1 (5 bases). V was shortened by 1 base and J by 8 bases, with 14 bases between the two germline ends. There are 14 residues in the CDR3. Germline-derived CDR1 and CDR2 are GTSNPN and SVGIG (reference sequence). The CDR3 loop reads CAWSDAGIREKLFF. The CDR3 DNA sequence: TGTGCCTGGAGTGATGCAGGGATAAGGGAAAAACTGTTTTTT.

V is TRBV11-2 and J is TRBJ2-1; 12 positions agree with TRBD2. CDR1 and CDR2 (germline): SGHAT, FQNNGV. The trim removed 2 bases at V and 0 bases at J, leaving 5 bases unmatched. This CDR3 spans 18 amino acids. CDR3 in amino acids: CASSLRLAGGSSYNEQFF. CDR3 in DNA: TGTGCCAGCAGCTTAAGGCTAGCGGGAGGGAGCTCCTACAATGAGCAGTTCTTC.

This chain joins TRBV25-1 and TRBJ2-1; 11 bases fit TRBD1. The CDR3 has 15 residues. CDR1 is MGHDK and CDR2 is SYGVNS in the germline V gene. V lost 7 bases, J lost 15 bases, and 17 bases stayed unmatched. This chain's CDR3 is CASNVFTRDRGRWFF. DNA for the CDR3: TGTGCCAGCAATGTATTTACCCGGGACAGGGGGAGGTGGTTCTTC.

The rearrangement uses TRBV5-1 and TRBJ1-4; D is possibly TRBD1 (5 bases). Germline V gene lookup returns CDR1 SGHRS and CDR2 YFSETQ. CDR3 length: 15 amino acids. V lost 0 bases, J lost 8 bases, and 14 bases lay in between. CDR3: CASSLGGPIGEKLFF. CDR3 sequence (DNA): TGCGCCAGCAGCTTGGGGGGCCCAATAGGGGAAAAACTGTTTTTT. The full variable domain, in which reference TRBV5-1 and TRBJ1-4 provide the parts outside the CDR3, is KAGVTQTPRYLIKTRGQQVTLSCSPISGHRSVSWYQQTPGQGLQFLFEYFSETQRNKGNFPGRFSGRQFSNSRSEMNVSTLELGDSALYLCASSLGGPIGEKLFFGSGTQLSVL.

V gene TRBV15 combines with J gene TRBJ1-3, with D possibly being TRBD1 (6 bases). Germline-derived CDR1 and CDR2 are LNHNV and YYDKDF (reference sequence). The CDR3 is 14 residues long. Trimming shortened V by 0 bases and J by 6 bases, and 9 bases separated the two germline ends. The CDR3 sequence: CATSRDNRENTIYF. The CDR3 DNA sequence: TGTGCCACCAGCAGAGATAACAGGGAAAACACCATATATTTT.

In DNA, the CDR3 is TGTGCCAGCAGCTTATTAGGCGGGAACACTGAAGCTTTCTTT. It encodes CASSLLGGNTEAFF. This rearrangement joins TRBV7-2 to TRBJ1-1; D remains unclear. The CDR3 runs to 14 residues. CDR1 SGHTA and CDR2 FQGNSA come from the germline V gene. The V end was cut by 2 bases, the J end by 1 base, with 8 bases between.

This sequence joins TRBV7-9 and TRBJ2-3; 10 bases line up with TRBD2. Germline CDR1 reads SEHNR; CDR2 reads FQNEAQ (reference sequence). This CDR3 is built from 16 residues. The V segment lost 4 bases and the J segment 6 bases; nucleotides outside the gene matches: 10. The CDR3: CASSSLAGEVTDTQYF. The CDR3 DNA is TGTGCCAGCAGCTCCCTAGCGGGGGAGGTCACGGATACGCAGTATTTT.

The CDR3 coding sequence is TGTGCCAGCACCCGGGAGGGGGGCAGGCACGAGCAGTACTTC. Its translation: CASTREGGRHEQYF. The chain has TRBV6-5 and TRBJ2-7; 8 nucleotides align to TRBD2. Per germline, CDR1 MNHEY and CDR2 SVGAGI. Unmatched junction bases numbered 10, after V lost 7 bases and J lost 5 bases. The CDR3 extends over 14 amino acids.

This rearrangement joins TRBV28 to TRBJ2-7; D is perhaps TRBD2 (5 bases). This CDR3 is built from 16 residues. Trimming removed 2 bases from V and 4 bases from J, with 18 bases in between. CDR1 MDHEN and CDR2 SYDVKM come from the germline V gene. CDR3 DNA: TGTGCCAGCAGTTTAATAGCCAGGCAGCGGTTATACGAGCAGTACTTC. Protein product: CASSLIARQRLYEQYF.

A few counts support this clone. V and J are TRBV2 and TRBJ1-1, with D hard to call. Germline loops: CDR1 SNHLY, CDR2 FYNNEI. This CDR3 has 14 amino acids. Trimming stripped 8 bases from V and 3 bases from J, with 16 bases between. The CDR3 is CASLGPREHTEAFF. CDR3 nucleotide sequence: TGTGCCAGCCTAGGGCCGAGGGAACACACTGAAGCTTTCTTT.

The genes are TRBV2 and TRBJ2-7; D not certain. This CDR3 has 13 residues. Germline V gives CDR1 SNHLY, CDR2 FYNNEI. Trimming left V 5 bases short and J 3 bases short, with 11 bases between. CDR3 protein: CASSPWRNYEQYV. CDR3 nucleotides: TGTGCCAGCAGTCCCTGGCGGAACTACGAGCAGTACGTC.

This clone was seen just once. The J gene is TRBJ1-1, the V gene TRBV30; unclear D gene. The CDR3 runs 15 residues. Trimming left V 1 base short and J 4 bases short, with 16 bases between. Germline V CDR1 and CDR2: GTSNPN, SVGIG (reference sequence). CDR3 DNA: TGTGCCTGGAGTGAAAGGGCTGGGCGGGGCACTGAAGCTTTCTTT. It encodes CAWSERAGRGTEAFF.

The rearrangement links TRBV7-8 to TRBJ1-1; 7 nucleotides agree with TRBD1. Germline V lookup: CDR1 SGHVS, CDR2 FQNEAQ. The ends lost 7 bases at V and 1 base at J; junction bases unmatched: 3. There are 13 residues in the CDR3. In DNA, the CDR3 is TGTGCCAGCACGTCAGGGGGGAACACTGAAGCTTTCTTT. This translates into CASTSGGNTEAFF.